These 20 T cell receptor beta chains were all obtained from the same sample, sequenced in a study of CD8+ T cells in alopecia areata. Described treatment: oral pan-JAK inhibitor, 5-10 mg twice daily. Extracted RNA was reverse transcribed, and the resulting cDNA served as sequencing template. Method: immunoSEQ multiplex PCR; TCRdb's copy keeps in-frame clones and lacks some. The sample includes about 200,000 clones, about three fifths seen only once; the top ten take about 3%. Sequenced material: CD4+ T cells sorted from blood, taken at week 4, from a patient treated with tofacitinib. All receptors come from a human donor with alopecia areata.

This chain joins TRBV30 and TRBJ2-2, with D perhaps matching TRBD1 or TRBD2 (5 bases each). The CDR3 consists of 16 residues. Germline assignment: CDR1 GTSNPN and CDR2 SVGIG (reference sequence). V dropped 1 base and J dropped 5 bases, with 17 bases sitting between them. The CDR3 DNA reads TGTGCCTGGAGTGCATGGGGACCGATGATAACCGGGGAGCTGTTTTTT. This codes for CAWSAWGPMITGELFF.

The CDR3 loop reads CAWSPPDEANYGYTF. The CDR3 DNA reads TGTGCCTGGAGCCCCCCGGATGAGGCTAACTATGGCTACACCTTC. The rearrangement links TRBV30 to TRBJ1-2, with no clear D. V lost 3 bases to trimming and J lost 0 bases, with 14 bases between them. Germline loops: CDR1 GTSNPN, CDR2 SVGIG (reference sequence). The CDR3 runs to 15 residues.

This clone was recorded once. CDR3 amino acids: CSADGTGGYGYTF. The DNA of the CDR3 is TGCAGCGCCGACGGGACAGGGGGCTATGGCTACACCTTC. The chain is built from TRBV29-1 and TRBJ1-2, with TRBD1 matching over 11 bases. V trimming: 7 bases; J trimming: 4 bases; junction bases outside the gene matches: 5. This CDR3 has 13 residues. Germline loops: CDR1 SQVTM, CDR2 ANQGSEA.

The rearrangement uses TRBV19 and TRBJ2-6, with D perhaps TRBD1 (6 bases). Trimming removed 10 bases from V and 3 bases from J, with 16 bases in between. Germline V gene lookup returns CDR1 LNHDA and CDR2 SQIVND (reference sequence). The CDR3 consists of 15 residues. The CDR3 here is CATGGQGGGANVLTF. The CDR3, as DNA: TGTGCCACTGGGGGCCAAGGTGGTGGGGCCAACGTCCTGACTTTC.

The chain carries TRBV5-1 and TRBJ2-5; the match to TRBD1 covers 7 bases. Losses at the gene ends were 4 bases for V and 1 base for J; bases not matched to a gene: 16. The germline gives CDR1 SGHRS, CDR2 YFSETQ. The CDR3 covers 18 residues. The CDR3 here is CASSQLPTGSTFQETQYF. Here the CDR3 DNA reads TGCGCCAGCAGCCAGCTTCCGACAGGGAGTACGTTCCAAGAGACCCAGTACTTC.

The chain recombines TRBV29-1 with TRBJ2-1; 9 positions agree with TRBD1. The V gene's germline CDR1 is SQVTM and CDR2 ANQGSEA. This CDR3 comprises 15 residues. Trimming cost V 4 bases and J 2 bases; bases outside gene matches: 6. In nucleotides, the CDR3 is TGCAGCGTTGCCTCGACAGGGGGAACCTACAATGAGCAGTTCTTC. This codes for CSVASTGGTYNEQFF.

This CDR3 is CSVVVGSGNTIYF. CDR3 sequence (DNA): TGCAGCGTTGTCGTCGGGTCTGGAAACACCATATATTTT. The gene calls are TRBV29-1 and TRBJ1-3; D unresolved. Germline CDR1 is SQVTM and CDR2 is ANQGSEA. The CDR3 sequence is 13 residues long. V lost 4 bases and J lost 1, with 8 bases in between.

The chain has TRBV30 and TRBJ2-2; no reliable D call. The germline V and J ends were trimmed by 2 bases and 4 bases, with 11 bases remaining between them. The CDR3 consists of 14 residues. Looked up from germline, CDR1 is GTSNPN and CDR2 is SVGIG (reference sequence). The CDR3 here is CAWSKYGTTGELFF. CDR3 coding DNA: TGTGCCTGGAGTAAGTATGGCACCACCGGGGAGCTGTTTTTT.

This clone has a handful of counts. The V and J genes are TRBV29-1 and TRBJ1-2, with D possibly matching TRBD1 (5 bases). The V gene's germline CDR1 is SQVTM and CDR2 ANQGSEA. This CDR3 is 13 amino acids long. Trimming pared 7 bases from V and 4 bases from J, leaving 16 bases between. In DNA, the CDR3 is TGCAGCGGCGGAGGACAATACGCCTATGGCTACACCTTC. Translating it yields CSGGGQYAYGYTF.

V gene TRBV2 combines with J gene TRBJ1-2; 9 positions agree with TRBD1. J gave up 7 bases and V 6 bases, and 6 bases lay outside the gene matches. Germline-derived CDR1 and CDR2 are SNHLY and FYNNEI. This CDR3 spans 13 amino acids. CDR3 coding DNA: TGTGCCAGCAGCCCGGACAGGGGAAGTGGCTACACCTTC. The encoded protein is CASSPDRGSGYTF.

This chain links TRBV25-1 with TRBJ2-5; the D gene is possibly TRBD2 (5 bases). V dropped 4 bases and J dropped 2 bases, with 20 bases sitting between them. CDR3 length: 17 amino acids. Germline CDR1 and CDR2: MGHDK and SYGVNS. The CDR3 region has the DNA TGTGCCAGCAGTGTTCGTTTTGGGGTAGCGACGCAAGAGACCCAGTACTTC. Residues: CASSVRFGVATQETQYF.

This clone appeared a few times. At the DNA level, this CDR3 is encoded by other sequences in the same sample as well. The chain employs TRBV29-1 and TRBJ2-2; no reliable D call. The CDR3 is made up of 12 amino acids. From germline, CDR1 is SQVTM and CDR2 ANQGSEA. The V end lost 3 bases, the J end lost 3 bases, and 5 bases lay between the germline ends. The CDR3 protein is CSVERDTGELFF. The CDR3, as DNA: TGCAGCGTTGAGCGAGACACCGGGGAGCTGTTTTTT.

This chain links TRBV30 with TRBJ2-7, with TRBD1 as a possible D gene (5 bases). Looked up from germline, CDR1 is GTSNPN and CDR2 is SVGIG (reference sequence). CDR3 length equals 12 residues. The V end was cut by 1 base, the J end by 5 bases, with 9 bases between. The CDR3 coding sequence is TGTGCCTGGAGTGCCGGACATAACGAGCAGTACTTC. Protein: CAWSAGHNEQYF.

CDR3 nucleotide sequence: TGCAGCGTCCCGGTGGTCCCCGGGGAGCTGTTTTTT. Translation: CSVPVVPGELFF. The chain recombines TRBV29-1 with TRBJ2-2; D remains ambiguous. The CDR3 length is 12 residues. Germline V gene lookup returns CDR1 SQVTM and CDR2 ANQGSEA. Deletions cut 6 bases from V and 6 bases from J, with 11 bases between.

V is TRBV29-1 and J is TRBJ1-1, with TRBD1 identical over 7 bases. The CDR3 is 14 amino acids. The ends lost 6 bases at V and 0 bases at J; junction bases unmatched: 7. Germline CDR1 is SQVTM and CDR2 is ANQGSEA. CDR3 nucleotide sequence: TGCAGCGTGCAAACCGGGACAGTGAACACTGAAGCTTTCTTT. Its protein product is CSVQTGTVNTEAFF.

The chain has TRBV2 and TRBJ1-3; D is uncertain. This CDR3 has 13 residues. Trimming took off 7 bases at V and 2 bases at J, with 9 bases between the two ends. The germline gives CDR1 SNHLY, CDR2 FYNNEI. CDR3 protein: CASTLVPGNTIYF. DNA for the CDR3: TGTGCCAGCACCCTCGTCCCTGGAAACACCATATATTTT.

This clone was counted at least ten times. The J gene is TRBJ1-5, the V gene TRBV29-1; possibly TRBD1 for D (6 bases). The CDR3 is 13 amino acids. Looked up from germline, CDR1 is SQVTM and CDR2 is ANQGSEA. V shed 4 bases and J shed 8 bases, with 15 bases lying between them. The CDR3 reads CSVGDIGGKPQHF. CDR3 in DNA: TGCAGCGTTGGGGACATTGGAGGGAAGCCCCAGCATTTT.

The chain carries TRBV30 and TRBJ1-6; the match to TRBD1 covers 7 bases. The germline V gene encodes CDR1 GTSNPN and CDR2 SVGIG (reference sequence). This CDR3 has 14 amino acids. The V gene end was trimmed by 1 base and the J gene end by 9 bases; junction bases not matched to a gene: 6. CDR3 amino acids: CAWSEQGIGSPLHF. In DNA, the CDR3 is TGTGCCTGGAGTGAACAGGGGATCGGTTCACCCCTCCACTTT.

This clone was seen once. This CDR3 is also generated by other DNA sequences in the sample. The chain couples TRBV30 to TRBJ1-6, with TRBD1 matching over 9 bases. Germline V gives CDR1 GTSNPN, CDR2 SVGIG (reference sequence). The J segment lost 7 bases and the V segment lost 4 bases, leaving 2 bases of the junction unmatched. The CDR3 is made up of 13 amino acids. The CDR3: CAWTGQGNSPLHF. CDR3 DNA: TGTGCCTGGACCGGACAGGGGAATTCACCCCTCCACTTT.

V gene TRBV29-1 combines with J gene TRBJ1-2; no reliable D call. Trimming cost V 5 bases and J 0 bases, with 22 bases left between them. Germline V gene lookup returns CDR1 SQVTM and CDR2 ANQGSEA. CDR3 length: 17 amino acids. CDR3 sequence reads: CSVTRRTVTITNYGYTF. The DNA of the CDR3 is TGCAGCGTTACACGCCGGACCGTTACTATAACTAACTATGGCTACACCTTC.